This T cell receptor (beta chain) was captured by sequencing in a study of blood T cell repertoires in COVID-19. The data were produced by immunoSEQ multiplex PCR, yet TCRdb's version contains in-frame clones alone and is incomplete. Here the sample spans around 200,000 clones, roughly 89% being singletons. This clone was counted a few times. The specimen sequenced was peripheral blood. The receptor's source is a man between 60 and 75 years old who had recovered from COVID-19.

CDR3 loop: CASKSQPLDNSPLHF. In DNA, the CDR3 is TGTGCCAGTAAGAGCCAGCCGCTAGATAATTCACCCCTCCACTTT. This chain joins TRBV19 and TRBJ1-6; D call uncertain. Per germline, CDR1 LNHDA and CDR2 SQIVND (reference sequence). V dropped 7 bases and J dropped 5 bases, with 15 bases sitting between them. This CDR3 is 15 amino acids long.